This T cell receptor (beta chain) was identified during a study of blood T cell repertoires in COVID-19. The overall study: There were acute and convalescent COVID-19 samples, and they came from the United States, Italy and Spain. Sample material is recorded as cDNA or gDNA derived from T cells, B-cell-depleted T cells, or PBMCs.

Original processing methods: Scientists estimated how many nucleated cells there were by amplifying reference gene primers. The protocol was immunoSEQ multiplex PCR, while the TCRdb copy is restricted to in-frame clones and leaves out a portion. The DNA gave D and trimming, while V, J and clone size come from that table. The sample gives some 42,000 clones, about three quarters of which show up once; 28% is in the top ten. The germline gives CDR1 SNHLY, CDR2 FYNNEI. CDR3 length: 14 residues. The J segment lost 5 bases and the V segment lost 5 bases, leaving 5 bases of the junction unmatched. The clonotype originates from a woman in her seventies with acute or convalescent COVID-19. Sequencing input: peripheral blood. The chain uses TRBV2 and TRBJ1-5; 8 bases match TRBD1. CDR3 nucleotide sequence: TGTGCCAGCAGTCGAGGACAGGGTCATCAGCCCCAGCATTTT. Translating it yields CASSRGQGHQPQHF.